These 30 T cell receptor beta chains were all obtained from the same sample, sequenced in a study of blood T cell repertoires in COVID-19. TCRdb keeps only in-frame clones here, not all; method: immunoSEQ multiplex PCR. This table holds under 350,000 clones, 83% found once. The specimen was peripheral blood. The receptor set was obtained from a woman between 50 and 59 years old who had recovered from COVID-19.

The V and J genes are TRBV5-4 and TRBJ2-5; 12 bases match TRBD1. Per the germline V gene, CDR1 is SGHNT and CDR2 is YYREEE (reference sequence). This CDR3 comprises 15 residues. With V trimmed by 4 bases and J by 5 bases, 6 bases remained unmatched. The CDR3: CASSPGQGAGETQYF. The CDR3 DNA follows: TGTGCCAGCAGCCCGGGACAGGGGGCGGGGGAGACCCAGTACTTC.

The genes are TRBV5-4 and TRBJ2-7, with 12 bases matching TRBD2. Germline lookup yields CDR1 SGHNT and CDR2 YYREEE (reference sequence). The length of the CDR3 is 15 residues. J lost 6 bases, V lost 3 bases, and 7 bases had no gene match. CDR3 coding DNA: TGTGCCAGCAGCTATGGACTAGCGGGGAAGGGCGAGCAGTACTTC. Protein sequence: CASSYGLAGKGEQYF.

This chain uses TRBV24-1 with TRBJ1-5, with 10 bases aligning to TRBD1. Germline CDR1 and CDR2: KGHDR and SFDVKD. The J segment lost 9 bases and the V segment lost 4 bases, leaving 8 bases of the junction unmatched. CDR3 length: 15 amino acids. CDR3 residues: CATSDRTGGVGPQHF. CDR3 DNA sequence: TGTGCCACCAGTGACAGGACAGGGGGAGTGGGGCCCCAGCATTTT.

The V gene is TRBV18, the J gene TRBJ2-7; D is perhaps TRBD1 (6 bases). This CDR3 has 14 amino acids. V lost 0 bases and J lost 4, with 10 bases in between. The germline CDR1 and CDR2 sequences are KGHSH and LQKENI. The CDR3 loop is CASSPPSQGYEQYF. The CDR3 nucleotides are TGTGCCAGCTCACCACCGTCACAGGGTTACGAGCAGTACTTC.

J is TRBJ2-7 and V is TRBV4-3; 7 bases match TRBD1. CDR1 and CDR2 (germline): LGHNA, YSLEER. There are 16 residues in the CDR3. The V segment lost 3 bases and the J segment 2 bases; nucleotides outside the gene matches: 10. Here the CDR3 DNA reads TGCGCCAGCAGCCAGGGGATACAGGGGCCGGCCTACGAGCAGTACTTC. This codes for CASSQGIQGPAYEQYF.

The gene calls are TRBV6-6 and TRBJ1-3; TRBD1 agrees at 9 bases. J lost 6 bases, V lost 7 bases, and 7 bases had no gene match. The CDR3 has 14 residues. CDR1 MNHNY and CDR2 SVGAGI come from the germline V gene (reference sequence). The CDR3, as DNA: TGTGCCAGCATAACAGGGGGCTCAGAAAACACCATATATTTT. This gives the protein CASITGGSENTIYF.

The count of this clone is one. The chain has TRBV7-9 and TRBJ2-7; D remains unclear. V gave up 5 bases and J gave up 0 bases, with 14 bases separating them. CDR3 length equals 15 residues. Germline V gene sequence: CDR1 SEHNR, CDR2 FQNEAQ (reference sequence). As DNA, the CDR3 is TGTGCCAGCAGCCCACCCGCGACACCCTCCTACGAGCAGTACTTC. Its protein is CASSPPATPSYEQYF.

The chain joins TRBV4-2 to TRBJ1-2, with a possible D match to TRBD1 (5 bases). The CDR3 totals 11 residues. The ends were cut back, 0 bases at V and 13 bases at J, with 9 bases in the middle. The germline CDR1 and CDR2 sequences are LGHNA and YNFKEQ. This chain's CDR3 is CASSQDGAVTF. CDR3 in DNA: TGTGCCAGCAGCCAAGATGGGGCTGTCACCTTC.

CDR3 region: CASGGRRSTEAFF. Here the CDR3 DNA reads TGTGCCAGCGGAGGACGTAGGAGCACTGAAGCTTTCTTT. J is TRBJ1-1 and V is TRBV28; unclear D gene. The germline CDR1 and CDR2 sequences are MDHEN and SYDVKM. V gave up 8 bases and J gave up 4 bases, with 14 bases separating them. CDR3 length: 13 amino acids.

This chain uses TRBV15 with TRBJ2-6; 7 bases map to TRBD1. V trimming: 1 base; J trimming: 2 bases; junction bases outside the gene matches: 2. There are 16 residues in the CDR3. Germline CDR1 LNHNV, CDR2 YYDKDF (reference sequence). DNA for the CDR3: TGTGCCACCAGCAGAGTGACAGGGCCTGGGGCCAACGTCCTGACTTTC. It encodes CATSRVTGPGANVLTF. The whole variable domain, filled in from reference TRBV15 and TRBJ2-6, reads DAMVIQNPRYQVTQFGKPVTLSCSQTLNHNVMYWYQQKSSQAPKLLFHYYDKDFNNEADTPDNFQSRRPNTSFCFLDIRSPGLGDTAMYLCATSRVTGPGANVLTFGAGSRLTVL.

This chain links TRBV4-2 with TRBJ2-7; D unclear. V lost 0 bases and J lost 2, with 11 bases in between. Germline V gene data show CDR1 as LGHNA and CDR2 as YNFKEQ. CDR3 length: 15 residues. The CDR3 DNA sequence: TGTGCCAGCAGCCAAGATTTGGGCCCGACCTACGAGCAGTACTTC. It encodes CASSQDLGPTYEQYF.

This CDR3 is CASSLGLAGGRKRSEQYF. The CDR3, as DNA: TGTGCCAGCAGTTTGGGACTAGCGGGAGGGAGGAAAAGAAGCGAGCAGTACTTC. The rearrangement joins TRBV6-2 or TRBV6-3 to TRBJ2-7; TRBD2 matches 16 bases. Germline V lookup: CDR1 MNHEY, CDR2 SVGEGT. This CDR3 has 18 residues. V lost 4 bases, J lost 6 bases, and 12 bases stayed unmatched.

This sequence joins TRBV7-2 and TRBJ1-6; TRBD1 might be the D (6 bases). CDR3 size: 16 residues. The V end lost 3 bases, the J end lost 16 bases, and 25 bases lay between the germline ends. CDR1 and CDR2 (germline): SGHTA, FQGNSA. As DNA, the CDR3 is TGTGCCAGCAGCTTTTGGCTCCGGGACATGGAGGCGAGGCTCCACTTT. It is translated as CASSFWLRDMEARLHF.

The CDR3 is CASSYSRGGLNTEAFF. The CDR3 DNA reads TGTGCCAGCAGTTACTCACGAGGAGGGCTGAACACTGAAGCTTTCTTT. The chain has TRBV6-5 and TRBJ1-1; no clear D. This CDR3 contains 16 residues. V lost 0 bases and J 0 bases, leaving 11 bases between the germline ends. Germline-derived CDR1 and CDR2 are MNHEY and SVGAGI.

The V gene is TRBV27, the J gene TRBJ2-5; 8 bases map to TRBD1. The CDR3 contains 15 residues. V was clipped by 0 bases and J by 4 bases; unmatched bases: 4. Germline CDR1 and CDR2: MNHEY and SMNVEV (reference sequence). The CDR3, as DNA: TGTGCCAGCAGTTTATCACGGACAGGGATAGAGACCCAGTACTTC. It specifies CASSLSRTGIETQYF.

This clone has only a few counts. V gene TRBV12-3 or TRBV12-4 combines with J gene TRBJ2-2; tentative D call: TRBD1 (5 bases). There are 13 residues in the CDR3. The V end was cut by 7 bases, the J end by 7 bases, with 13 bases between. CDR3 bases: TGTGCCAGCACCGTCCGGACATTCGGGGAGCTGTTTTTT. It is translated as CASTVRTFGELFF.

This chain joins TRBV7-9 and TRBJ2-7, with D tentatively TRBD1 (5 bases). The CDR3 consists of 13 residues. Germline CDR1 reads SEHNR; CDR2 reads FQNEAQ (reference sequence). Trimming removed 4 bases from V and 2 bases from J, with 9 bases in between. The CDR3 DNA is TGTGCCAGCAGCTCGACAGTTCCCTACGAGCAGTACTTC. It encodes CASSSTVPYEQYF.

The chain employs TRBV10-2 and TRBJ1-1; 8 bases fit TRBD1. This CDR3 contains 15 residues. The germline V gene has CDR1 WSHSY and CDR2 SAAADI. Trimming took 5 bases from V and 2 from J; bases not matched to a gene: 7. CDR3 sequence: CASSSQGAVNTEAFF. In DNA form, the CDR3 reads TGCGCCAGCAGTTCCCAGGGGGCCGTTAACACTGAAGCTTTCTTT.

This clone is labeled as medium-sized. The chain combines TRBV27 with TRBJ2-3, with unresolved D. The CDR3 sequence is 14 residues long. The germline V and J ends were trimmed by 5 bases and 5 bases, with 14 bases remaining between them. The germline V gene encodes CDR1 MNHEY and CDR2 SMNVEV (reference sequence). The CDR3 loop reads CASSRRDWLDTQYF. CDR3 nucleotides: TGTGCCAGCAGTCGCAGAGACTGGTTAGATACGCAGTATTTT.

This sequence joins TRBV5-8 and TRBJ1-4, with D perhaps matching TRBD1 (6 bases). Trimming shortened V by 4 bases and J by 8 bases, and 15 bases separated the two germline ends. Germline CDR1 is SGHTS and CDR2 is YDEGEE. The CDR3 has 14 residues. This chain's CDR3 is CASSPDSLREKLFF. DNA for the CDR3: TGTGCCAGCAGCCCGGACAGTTTACGCGAAAAACTGTTTTTT.

The chain employs TRBV28 and TRBJ2-2; tentative D call: TRBD1 (6 bases). V was cut by 6 bases and J by 3 bases, with 17 bases left in between. The CDR3 extends over 16 amino acids. CDR1 and CDR2 (germline): MDHEN, SYDVKM. The DNA of the CDR3 is TGTGCCAGCAGCCTAAGGGGGAGAGCGGACACCGGGGAGCTGTTTTTT. Residues: CASSLRGRADTGELFF.

The chain uses TRBV6-4 and TRBJ2-1; 8 nucleotides line up with TRBD1. CDR1 and CDR2 from the germline V gene are MRHNA and SNTAGT. After removal of 3 bases from V and 9 bases from J, the junction contained 4 bases not matched to a gene. The CDR3 covers 13 residues. CDR3 in DNA: TGTGCCAGCAGTGAACAGGGGGGTGGTGAGCAGTTCTTC. It is translated as CASSEQGGGEQFF.

The chain combines TRBV28 with TRBJ1-4, with TRBD1 matching 10 bases. There are 19 residues in the CDR3. The germline V gene has CDR1 MDHEN and CDR2 SYDVKM. V lost 5 bases, J lost 1 base, and 13 bases stayed unmatched. The CDR3 loop reads CASSAPPGTGVRTNEKLFF. The CDR3 DNA reads as TGTGCCAGCAGTGCCCCTCCCGGGACAGGGGTTAGAACTAATGAAAAACTGTTTTTT. The full variable domain, its missing parts supplied by reference TRBV28 and TRBJ1-4, is DVKVTQSSRYLVKRTGEKVFLECVQDMDHENMFWYRQDPGLGLRLIYFSYDVKMKEKGDIPEGYSVSREKKERFSLILESASTNQTSMYLCASSAPPGTGVRTNEKLFFGSGTQLSVL.

The rearrangement joins TRBV18 to TRBJ2-1, with D tentatively TRBD2 (6 bases). The V gene's germline CDR1 is KGHSH and CDR2 LQKENI. The V gene lost 1 base and the J gene lost 8 bases, with 12 bases spanning the gap. The CDR3 loop spans 14 amino acids. The CDR3 sequence is CASSPLPGADEQFF. The CDR3 bases are TGTGCCAGCTCACCACTCCCGGGAGCGGATGAGCAGTTCTTC.

V and J are TRBV18 and TRBJ1-1; D is unclear. The CDR3 loop spans 13 amino acids. Germline V gene data show CDR1 as KGHSH and CDR2 as LQKENI. V dropped 5 bases and J dropped 4 bases, with 11 bases sitting between them. CDR3 nucleotide sequence: TGTGCCAGCTCAGGCACGGGGTCCACTGAAGCTTTCTTT. Its translation: CASSGTGSTEAFF.

This clone has only a few counts. V and J are TRBV5-1 and TRBJ2-4; 8 bases fit TRBD2. The junction had 11 bases not matched to a gene; V was cut back by 4 bases and J by 5 bases. Germline V gene data show CDR1 as SGHRS and CDR2 as YFSETQ. The CDR3 consists of 16 residues. For the CDR3, the DNA is TGCGCCAGCAGCGCCTCTCGGAGCGGGGGTCAAAACATTCAGTACTTC. Translated, it gives CASSASRSGGQNIQYF.

This rearrangement joins TRBV24-1 to TRBJ2-6; TRBD1 aligns across 7 bases. The germline CDR1 and CDR2 sequences are KGHDR and SFDVKD. The V segment lost 4 bases and the J segment 4 bases; nucleotides outside the gene matches: 6. CDR3 size: 16 residues. The CDR3 nucleotides are TGTGCCACCAGTGACTCTACAGGGGTCGGGGCCAACGTCCTGACTTTC. It translates to CATSDSTGVGANVLTF.

This rearrangement joins TRBV30 to TRBJ1-6, with D possibly TRBD1 on 5 matching bases. Deletions cut 4 bases from V and 0 bases from J, with 16 bases between. CDR3 size: 17 residues. The V gene's germline CDR1 is GTSNPN and CDR2 SVGIG (reference sequence). CDR3 loop: CAWTNPGQGSYNSPLHF. DNA of the CDR3: TGTGCCTGGACCAACCCAGGGCAGGGCTCCTATAATTCACCCCTCCACTTT.

V usage is TRBV7-2 and J usage is TRBJ2-7; 13 bases agree with TRBD2. CDR1 is SGHTA and CDR2 is FQGNSA in the germline V gene. CDR3 size: 17 residues. Unmatched junction bases numbered 7, after V lost 4 bases and J lost 1 base. This chain's CDR3 is CASSYGTSGTESYEQYF. The CDR3 DNA reads as TGTGCCAGCAGCTACGGGACTAGCGGGACCGAATCCTACGAGCAGTACTTC.

The J gene is TRBJ2-2, the V gene TRBV28; 7 nucleotides line up with TRBD2. This CDR3 has 14 residues. Germline values: CDR1 MDHEN, CDR2 SYDVKM. V lost 8 bases, J lost 2 bases, and 5 bases stayed unmatched. CDR3: CASWDYQNTGELFF. The CDR3 DNA follows: TGTGCCAGCTGGGACTACCAAAACACCGGGGAGCTGTTTTTT.